This entry describes one T cell receptor beta chain. Its cognate antigen is unknown. Primers: 60 Vbeta forward and 13 Jbeta reverse. Assay: immunoSEQ multiplex PCR; the TCRdb copy retains only in-frame clones and omits some. This sample has around 200,000 clones, with 81% found just once. The data were taken from a study of cytomegalovirus exposure and HLA in healthy donors. Whole-study context: Assignment to the Caucasian-associated ancestry cluster applied to about 80% of the roughly 400 genotyped donors. Findings and caveats of the study: The HLA-A and HLA-B alleles of most subjects were reportedly predicted accurately from TCR beta sequences. Sequencing artifact likely explains a cluster of highly shared sequence variants.

Germline CDR1 reads MNHEY; CDR2 reads SMNVEV (reference sequence). V was pared by 0 bases and J by 5 bases, with 5 bases of the junction left unmatched. The length of the CDR3 is 17 residues. The sequence was collected from a man aged 45 to 65 in good health and CMV-seronegative. The specimen was PBMCs. The gene calls are TRBV27 and TRBJ2-5; the match to TRBD2 covers 14 bases. The CDR3 DNA reads TGTGCCAGCAGTTTATCCGGACTAGCGGGGGGTCGGGAGACCCAGTACTTC. Protein: CASSLSGLAGGRETQYF.